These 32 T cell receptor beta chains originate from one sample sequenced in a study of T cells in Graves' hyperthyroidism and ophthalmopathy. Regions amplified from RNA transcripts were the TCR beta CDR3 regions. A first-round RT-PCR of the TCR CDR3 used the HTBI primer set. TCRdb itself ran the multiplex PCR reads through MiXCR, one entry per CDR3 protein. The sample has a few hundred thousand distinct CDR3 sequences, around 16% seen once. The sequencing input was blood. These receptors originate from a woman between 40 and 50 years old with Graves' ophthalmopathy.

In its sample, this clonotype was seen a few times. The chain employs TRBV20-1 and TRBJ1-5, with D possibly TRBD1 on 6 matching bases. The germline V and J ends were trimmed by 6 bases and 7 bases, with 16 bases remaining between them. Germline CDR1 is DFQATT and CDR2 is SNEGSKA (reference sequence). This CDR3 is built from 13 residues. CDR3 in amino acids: CSAFGGPKQPQHF. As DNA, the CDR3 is TGCAGTGCCTTCGGGGGGCCTAAGCAGCCCCAGCATTTT.

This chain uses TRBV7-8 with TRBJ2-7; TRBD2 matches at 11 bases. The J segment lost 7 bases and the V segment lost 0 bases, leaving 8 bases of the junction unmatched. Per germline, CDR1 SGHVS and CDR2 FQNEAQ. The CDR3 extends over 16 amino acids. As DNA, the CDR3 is TGTGCCAGCAGCTTAGCGCGCCTAGCGGGAGGAGAGGAGCAGTACTTC. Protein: CASSLARLAGGEEQYF.

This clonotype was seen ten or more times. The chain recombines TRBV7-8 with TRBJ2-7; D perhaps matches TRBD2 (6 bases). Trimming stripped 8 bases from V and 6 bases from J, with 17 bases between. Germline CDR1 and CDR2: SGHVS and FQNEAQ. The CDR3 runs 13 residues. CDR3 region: CASVPMGTREQYF. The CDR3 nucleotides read TGTGCCAGCGTCCCCATGGGGACTCGCGAGCAGTACTTC.

CDR3 in amino acids: CASSLDTLGDEKLFF. The CDR3 nucleotides read TGTGCCAGCAGTTTAGACACTCTGGGGGATGAAAAACTGTTTTTT. The rearrangement links TRBV6-1 to TRBJ1-4; D is perhaps TRBD1 (5 bases). This CDR3 is built from 15 residues. The V gene's germline CDR1 is MNHNS and CDR2 SASEGT. Trimming left V 5 bases short and J 6 bases short, with 16 bases between.

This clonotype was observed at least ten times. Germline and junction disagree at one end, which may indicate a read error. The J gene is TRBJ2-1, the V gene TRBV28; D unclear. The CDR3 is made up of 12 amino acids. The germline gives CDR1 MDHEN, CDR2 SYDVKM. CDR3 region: CASSPFYDEQFF. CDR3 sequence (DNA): TGTGCCAGCAGTCCCTTCTACGATGAGCAGTTCTTC.

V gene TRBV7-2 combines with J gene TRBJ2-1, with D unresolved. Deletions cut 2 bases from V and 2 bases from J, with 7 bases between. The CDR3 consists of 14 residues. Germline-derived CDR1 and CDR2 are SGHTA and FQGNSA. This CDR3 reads CASSLTGPYNEQFF. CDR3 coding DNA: TGTGCCAGCAGCTTAACCGGACCCTACAATGAGCAGTTCTTC.

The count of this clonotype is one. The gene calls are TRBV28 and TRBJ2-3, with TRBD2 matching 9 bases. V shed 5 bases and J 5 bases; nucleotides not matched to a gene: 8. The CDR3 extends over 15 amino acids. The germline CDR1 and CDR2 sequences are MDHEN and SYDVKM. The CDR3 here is CASSRGLAGRDTQYF. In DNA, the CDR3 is TGTGCCAGCAGTCGTGGGCTAGCGGGAAGAGATACGCAGTATTTT.

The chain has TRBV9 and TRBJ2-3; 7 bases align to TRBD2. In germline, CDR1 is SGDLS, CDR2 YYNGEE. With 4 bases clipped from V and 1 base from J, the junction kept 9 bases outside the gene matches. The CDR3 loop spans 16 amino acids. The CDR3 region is CASSKIAGWGTDTQYF. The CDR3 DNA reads TGTGCCAGCAGCAAAATAGCGGGTTGGGGCACAGATACGCAGTATTTT. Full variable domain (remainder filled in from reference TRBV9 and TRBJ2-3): DSGVTQTPKHLITATGQRVTLRCSPRSGDLSVYWYQQSLDQGLQFLIQYYNGEERAKGNILERFSAQQFPDLHSELNLSSLELGDSALYFCASSKIAGWGTDTQYFGPGTRLTVL.

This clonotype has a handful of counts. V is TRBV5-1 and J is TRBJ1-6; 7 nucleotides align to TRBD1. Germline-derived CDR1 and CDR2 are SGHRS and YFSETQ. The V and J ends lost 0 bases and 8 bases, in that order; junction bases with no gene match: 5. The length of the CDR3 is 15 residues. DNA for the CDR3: TGCGCCAGCAGCTTGGACGGGACAGCATATTCACCCCTCCACTTT. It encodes CASSLDGTAYSPLHF.

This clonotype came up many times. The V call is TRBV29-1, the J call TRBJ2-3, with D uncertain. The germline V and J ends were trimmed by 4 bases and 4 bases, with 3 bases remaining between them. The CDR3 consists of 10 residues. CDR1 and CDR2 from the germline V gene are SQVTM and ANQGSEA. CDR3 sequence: CSVGSDTQYF. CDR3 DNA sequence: TGCAGCGTTGGGTCAGATACGCAGTATTTT.

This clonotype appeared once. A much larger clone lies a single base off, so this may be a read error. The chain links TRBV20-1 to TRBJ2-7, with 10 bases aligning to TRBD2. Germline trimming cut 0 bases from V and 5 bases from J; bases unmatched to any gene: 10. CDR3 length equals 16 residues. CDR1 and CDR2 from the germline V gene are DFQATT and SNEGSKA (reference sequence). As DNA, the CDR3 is TGCAGTGCTAGAGAAACCCTAGCGGGAGATTTCCACGAGCAGTACTTC. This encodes CSARETLAGDFHEQYF.

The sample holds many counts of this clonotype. DNA of the CDR3: TGTGCCAGCAGTTCCCCTACAGGAGAACGAGGCTATGGCTACACCTTC. It codes for CASSSPTGERGYGYTF. The V gene is TRBV28, the J gene TRBJ1-2, with D possibly matching TRBD1 (5 bases). Germline lookup yields CDR1 MDHEN and CDR2 SYDVKM. V lost 4 bases and J 4 bases, leaving 19 bases between the germline ends. There are 16 residues in the CDR3.

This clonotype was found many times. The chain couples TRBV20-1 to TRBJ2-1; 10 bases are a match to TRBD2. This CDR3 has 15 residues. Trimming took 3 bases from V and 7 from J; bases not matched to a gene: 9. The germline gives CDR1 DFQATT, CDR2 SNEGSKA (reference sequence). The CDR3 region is CSARPLAGRRNEQFF. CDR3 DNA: TGCAGTGCTAGGCCACTAGCGGGAAGGAGGAATGAGCAGTTCTTC.

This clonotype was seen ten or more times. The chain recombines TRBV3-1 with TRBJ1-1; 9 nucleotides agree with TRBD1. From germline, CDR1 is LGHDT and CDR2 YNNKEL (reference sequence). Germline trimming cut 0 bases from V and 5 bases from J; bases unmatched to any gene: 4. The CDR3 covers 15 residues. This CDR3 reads CASSQDHGTGTEAFF. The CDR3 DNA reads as TGTGCCAGCAGCCAAGATCACGGGACAGGGACTGAAGCTTTCTTT.

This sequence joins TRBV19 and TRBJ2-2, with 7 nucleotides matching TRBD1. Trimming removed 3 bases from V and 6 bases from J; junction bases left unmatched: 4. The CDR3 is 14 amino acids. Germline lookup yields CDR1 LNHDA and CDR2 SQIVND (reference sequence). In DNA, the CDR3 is TGTGCCAGTAGTATGACAGGGCGCGCCGGGGAGCTGTTTTTT. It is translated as CASSMTGRAGELFF.

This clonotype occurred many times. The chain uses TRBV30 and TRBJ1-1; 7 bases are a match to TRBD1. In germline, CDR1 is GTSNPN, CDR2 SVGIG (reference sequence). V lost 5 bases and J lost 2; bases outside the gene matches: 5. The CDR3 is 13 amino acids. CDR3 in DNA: TGTGCCTGGGACAGGGTCTATAACACTGAAGCTTTCTTT. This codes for CAWDRVYNTEAFF.

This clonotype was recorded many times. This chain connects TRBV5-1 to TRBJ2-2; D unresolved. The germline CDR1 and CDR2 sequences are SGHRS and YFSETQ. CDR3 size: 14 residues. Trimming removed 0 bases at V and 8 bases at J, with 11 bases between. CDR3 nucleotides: TGCGCCAGCAGCTTGGCCGTTGATCTAGGGGAGCTGTTTTTT. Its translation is CASSLAVDLGELFF.

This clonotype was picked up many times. The CDR3 DNA reads as TGTGCCAGCAGTTACTCCGGGACTACCTACAATGAGCAGTTCTTC. This translates into CASSYSGTTYNEQFF. The chain is built from TRBV12-3 or TRBV12-4 and TRBJ2-1, with TRBD2 identical over 7 bases. This CDR3 is built from 15 residues. Trimming took 4 bases from V and 2 from J; bases not matched to a gene: 5.

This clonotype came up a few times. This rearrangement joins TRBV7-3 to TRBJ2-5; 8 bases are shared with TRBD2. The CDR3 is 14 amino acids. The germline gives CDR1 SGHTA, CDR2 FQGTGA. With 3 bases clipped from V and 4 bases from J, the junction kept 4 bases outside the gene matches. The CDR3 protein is CASSFTAGVETQYF. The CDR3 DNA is TGTGCCAGCAGCTTTACAGCGGGAGTAGAGACCCAGTACTTC.

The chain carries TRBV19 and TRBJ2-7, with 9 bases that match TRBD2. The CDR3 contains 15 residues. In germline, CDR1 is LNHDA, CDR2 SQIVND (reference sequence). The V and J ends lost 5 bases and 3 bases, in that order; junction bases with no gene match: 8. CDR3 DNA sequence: TGTGCCAGTAGTTCCAATAGCGGGAGTATCTACGAGCAGTACTTC. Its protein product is CASSSNSGSIYEQYF.

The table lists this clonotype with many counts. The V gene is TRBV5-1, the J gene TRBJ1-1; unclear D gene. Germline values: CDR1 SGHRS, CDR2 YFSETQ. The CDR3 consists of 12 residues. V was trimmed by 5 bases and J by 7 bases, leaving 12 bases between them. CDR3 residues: CASRLDTNEAFF. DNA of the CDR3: TGCGCCAGCAGACTTGACACCAATGAAGCTTTCTTT.

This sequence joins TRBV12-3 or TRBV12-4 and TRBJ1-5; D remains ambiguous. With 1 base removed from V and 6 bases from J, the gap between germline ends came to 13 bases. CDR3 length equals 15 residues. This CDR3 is CASSLGGAESQPQHF. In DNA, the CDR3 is TGTGCCAGCAGTTTAGGGGGTGCGGAGAGTCAGCCCCAGCATTTT.

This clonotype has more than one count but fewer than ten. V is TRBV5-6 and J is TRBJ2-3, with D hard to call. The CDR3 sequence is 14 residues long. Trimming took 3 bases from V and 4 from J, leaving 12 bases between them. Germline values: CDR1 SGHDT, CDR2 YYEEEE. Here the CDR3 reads CASSSDGLPDTQYF. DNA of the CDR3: TGTGCCAGCAGCTCCGACGGGCTACCAGATACGCAGTATTTT.

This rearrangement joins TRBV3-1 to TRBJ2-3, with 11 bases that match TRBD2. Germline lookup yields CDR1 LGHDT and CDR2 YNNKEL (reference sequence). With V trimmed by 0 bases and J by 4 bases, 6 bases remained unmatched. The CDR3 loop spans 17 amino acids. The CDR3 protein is CASSQELAGGIADTQYF. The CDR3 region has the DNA TGTGCCAGCAGCCAAGAGCTAGCGGGGGGTATTGCAGATACGCAGTATTTT.

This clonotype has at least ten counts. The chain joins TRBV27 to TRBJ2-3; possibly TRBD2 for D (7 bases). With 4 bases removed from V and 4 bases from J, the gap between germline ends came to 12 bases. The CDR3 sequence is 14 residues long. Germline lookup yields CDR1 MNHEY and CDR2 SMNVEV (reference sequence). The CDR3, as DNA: TGTGCCAGCAGTTGGGGGGGGGGCGCAGATACGCAGTATTTT. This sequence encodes CASSWGGGADTQYF.

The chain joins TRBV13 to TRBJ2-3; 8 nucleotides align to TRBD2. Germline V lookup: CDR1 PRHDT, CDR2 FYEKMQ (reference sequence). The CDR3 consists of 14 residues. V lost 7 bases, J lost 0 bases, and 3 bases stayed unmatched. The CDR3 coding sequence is TGTGCCAGCACCACTAGCGGCAGCACAGATACGCAGTATTTT. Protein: CASTTSGSTDTQYF.

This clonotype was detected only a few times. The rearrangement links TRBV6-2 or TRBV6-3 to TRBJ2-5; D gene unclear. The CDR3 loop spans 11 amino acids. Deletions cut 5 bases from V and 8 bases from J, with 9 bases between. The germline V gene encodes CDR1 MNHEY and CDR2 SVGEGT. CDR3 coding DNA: TGTGCCAGCAGTGATAGCAGTACCCAGTACTTC. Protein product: CASSDSSTQYF.

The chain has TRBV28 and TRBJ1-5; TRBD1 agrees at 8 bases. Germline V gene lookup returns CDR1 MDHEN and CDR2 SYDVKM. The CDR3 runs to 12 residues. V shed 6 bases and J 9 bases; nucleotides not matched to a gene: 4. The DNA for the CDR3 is TGTGCCAGCAGGAGACAGGGGCGGCCCCAGCATTTT. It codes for CASRRQGRPQHF.

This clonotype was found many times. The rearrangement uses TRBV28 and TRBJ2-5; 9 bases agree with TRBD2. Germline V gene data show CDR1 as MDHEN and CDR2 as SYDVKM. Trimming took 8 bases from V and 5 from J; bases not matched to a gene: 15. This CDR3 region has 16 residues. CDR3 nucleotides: TGTGCCAGCCCCCCAGCCGCGGGAGGGCCATGGGAGACCCAGTACTTC. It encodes CASPPAAGGPWETQYF.

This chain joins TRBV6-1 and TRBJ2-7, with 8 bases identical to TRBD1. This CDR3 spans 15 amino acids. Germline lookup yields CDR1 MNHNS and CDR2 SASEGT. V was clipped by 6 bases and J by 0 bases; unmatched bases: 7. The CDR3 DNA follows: TGTGCCAGCAGGCAGACAGGGGCCTACTCCTACGAGCAGTACTTC. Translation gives CASRQTGAYSYEQYF.

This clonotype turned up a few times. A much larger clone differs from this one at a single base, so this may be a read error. DNA for the CDR3: TGTGCCAGCGGCAGCCGGGACACTGAAGCTTTCTTT. Amino acids: CASGSRDTEAFF. The V call is TRBV12-3 or TRBV12-4, the J call TRBJ1-1; D is unclear. Between the trimmed V and J ends, which lost 8 bases and 3 bases, there was a span of 10 bases. The CDR3 length is 12 residues.

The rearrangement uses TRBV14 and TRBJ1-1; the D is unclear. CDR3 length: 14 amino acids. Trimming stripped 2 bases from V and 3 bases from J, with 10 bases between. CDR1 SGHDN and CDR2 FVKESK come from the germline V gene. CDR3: CASSQSLRDTEAFF. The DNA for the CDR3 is TGTGCCAGCAGCCAATCATTACGGGACACTGAAGCTTTCTTT.